A selection of T cell receptor beta chains follows, all from one sample in a study of OX40 agonist ivuxolimab in advanced cancers. TCRdb keeps only in-frame clones here, not all; method: immunoSEQ multiplex PCR. The data contain roughly 65,000 clones, about four fifths of them seen just once; the ten biggest clones take up under 3%. Sequenced here: CD4+ or CD8+ T cells sorted from blood, sampled in a trial of the OX40 agonist ivuxolimab. The receptor source for this set is an adult with an advanced solid tumor such as melanoma, head and neck, liver or kidney cancer. Each CDR3 is given with its conserved first and last residue. D genes are given only for firm matches. Size is stated for part of the rows, as once, few or many counts, or as a class when the clone is expanded.

clone size: -
J gene: TRBJ2-7
D gene: TRBD2
V gene: TRBV9
CDR3 DNA: TGTGCCAGCAGCGTCGGGGGGTCCTACGAGCAGTACTTC
CDR3 protein: CASSVGGSYEQYF

clone size: few
J gene: TRBJ2-7
D gene: -
V gene: TRBV30
CDR3 DNA: TGTGCCTGGAGTGTAGGCCAGGGCCCTGGCGAGCAGTACTTC
CDR3 protein: CAWSVGQGPGEQYF

clone size: -
J gene: TRBJ2-3
D gene: TRBD2
V gene: TRBV5-4
CDR3 DNA: TGTGCCAGCAGCTTGGATCTAGCGGGGGCGGGAGATACGCAGTATTTT
CDR3 protein: CASSLDLAGAGDTQYF

clone size: -
J gene: TRBJ1-5
D gene: -
V gene: TRBV27
CDR3 DNA: TGTGCCAGCAGTTTGTTAGGTGGGCCCCAGCATTTT
CDR3 protein: CASSLLGGPQHF

clone size: -
J gene: TRBJ1-3
D gene: TRBD1
V gene: TRBV6-5
CDR3 DNA: TGTGCCAGCAGGGGACAGGGGTCTGGAAACACCATATATTTT
CDR3 protein: CASRGQGSGNTIYF

clone size: -
J gene: TRBJ2-7
D gene: TRBD2
V gene: TRBV18
CDR3 DNA: TGTGCCAGCTCGCCGACTAGCGGGAGGAACTACGAGCAGTACTTC
CDR3 protein: CASSPTSGRNYEQYF

clone size: few
J gene: TRBJ2-1
D gene: TRBD2
V gene: TRBV5-4
CDR3 DNA: TGTGCCAGCAGCTTGGCAAGGCCAGCGGGGGGATCCTACAATGAGCAGTTCTTC
CDR3 protein: CASSLARPAGGSYNEQFF

clone size: -
J gene: TRBJ2-7
D gene: TRBD1
V gene: TRBV11-2
CDR3 DNA: TGTGCCAGCAGCTTACCAGGGGGCAGATACGAGCAGTACTTC
CDR3 protein: CASSLPGGRYEQYF

clone size: -
J gene: TRBJ2-1
D gene: TRBD2
V gene: TRBV4-1
CDR3 DNA: TGCGCCAGCAGCCACTCGTACATAGCGGGGGGCCAGTTCTTC
CDR3 protein: CASSHSYIAGGQFF

clone size: once
J gene: TRBJ1-4
D gene: -
V gene: TRBV30
CDR3 DNA: TGTGCCTGGAGTCGGGTCGCTCCTAATGAAAAACTGTTTTTT
CDR3 protein: CAWSRVAPNEKLFF

clone size: -
J gene: TRBJ1-2
D gene: -
V gene: TRBV9
CDR3 DNA: TGTGCCAGCAGCGATACGTGGCAGTCAACAGCTAACTATGGCTACACCTTC
CDR3 protein: CASSDTWQSTANYGYTF

clone size: -
J gene: TRBJ2-6
D gene: -
V gene: TRBV6-1
CDR3 DNA: TGTGCCAGCAGTGGAGGGGGAACTGGGGCCAACGTCCTGACTTTC
CDR3 protein: CASSGGGTGANVLTF

clone size: few
J gene: TRBJ2-7
D gene: -
V gene: TRBV18
CDR3 DNA: TGTGCCAGCTCAGGGGGCTCCTACGAGCAGTACTTC
CDR3 protein: CASSGGSYEQYF

clone size: -
J gene: TRBJ2-4
D gene: TRBD1
V gene: TRBV6-5
CDR3 DNA: TGTGCCAGCAGCTCGCCGACAGGGGGCTTGAACATTCAGTACTTC
CDR3 protein: CASSSPTGGLNIQYF

clone size: -
J gene: TRBJ2-3
D gene: TRBD1
V gene: TRBV18
CDR3 DNA: TGTGCCAGCTCACCTAGGACAGGCCGTAGTGGAGATACGCAGTATTTT
CDR3 protein: CASSPRTGRSGDTQYF

clone size: -
J gene: TRBJ2-1
D gene: -
V gene: TRBV28
CDR3 DNA: TGTGCCAGCAGTTCTCCGGGGCCTCAGTATGAGCAGTTCTTC
CDR3 protein: CASSSPGPQYEQFF

clone size: once
J gene: TRBJ2-2
D gene: TRBD1
V gene: TRBV2
CDR3 DNA: TGTGCCAGCAGGGGACAGGGGGCAAGAACCGGGGAGCTGTTTTTT
CDR3 protein: CASRGQGARTGELFF

clone size: -
J gene: TRBJ1-1
D gene: -
V gene: TRBV7-3
CDR3 DNA: TGTGCCAGCAGCCTAATGGGGGGAGCAACTGAAGCTTTCTTT
CDR3 protein: CASSLMGGATEAFF

clone size: -
J gene: TRBJ1-5
D gene: TRBD1
V gene: TRBV5-1
CDR3 DNA: TGCGCCAGCAGCTTGGAGGGACAGAACAATCAGCCCCAGCATTTT
CDR3 protein: CASSLEGQNNQPQHF

clone size: -
J gene: TRBJ1-2
D gene: -
V gene: TRBV2
CDR3 DNA: TGTGCCAGCAACCCAGGGGTGTATGGCTACACCTTC
CDR3 protein: CASNPGVYGYTF

clone size: -
J gene: TRBJ1-6
D gene: TRBD1
V gene: TRBV2
CDR3 DNA: TGTGCCAGCAGTGAATCCGGGCAGGGGGCCCTCCACTTT
CDR3 protein: CASSESGQGALHF

clone size: once
J gene: TRBJ1-2
D gene: -
V gene: TRBV27
CDR3 DNA: -
CDR3 protein: CASSSSGLPNYGYTF

clone size: -
J gene: TRBJ1-1
D gene: -
V gene: TRBV5-6
CDR3 DNA: TGTGCCAGCAGCTGGGGGATTCGAGCTGAAGCTTTCTTT
CDR3 protein: CASSWGIRAEAFF

clone size: -
J gene: TRBJ2-7
D gene: TRBD2
V gene: TRBV28
CDR3 DNA: TGTGCCAGCAGTTTATCGGCGGGAGGGTTTAGGGGGCGGTACTTC
CDR3 protein: CASSLSAGGFRGRYF

clone size: -
J gene: TRBJ2-2
D gene: TRBD2
V gene: TRBV29-1
CDR3 DNA: TGCAGCGCCCAGACTAGCGGGGGCACCAACACCGGGGAGCTGTTTTTT
CDR3 protein: CSAQTSGGTNTGELFF

clone size: -
J gene: TRBJ2-6
D gene: -
V gene: TRBV11-2
CDR3 DNA: TGTGCCAGCAGCTTAGCAGGGGCCAACGTCCTGACTTTC
CDR3 protein: CASSLAGANVLTF

clone size: -
J gene: TRBJ2-7
D gene: TRBD1
V gene: TRBV5-1
CDR3 DNA: TGCGCCAGCAGCTATCGGACAGGCCCAGAGGCCGAGCAGTACTTC
CDR3 protein: CASSYRTGPEAEQYF

clone size: few
J gene: TRBJ1-1
D gene: -
V gene: TRBV30
CDR3 DNA: TGTGCCTGGAGTGTACCACAGATGAACACTGAAGCTTTCTTT
CDR3 protein: CAWSVPQMNTEAFF